This T cell receptor (beta chain) appears in the sequencing data of a study of blood T cells in healthy people across ages. Study outcomes and limitations: Age showed a roughly linear inverse relationship with TCR beta diversity per million T cells.

Through a sample-barcoded 5' primer and a J-beta primer mix, a second PCR was run for about 6 to 11 cycles. A 12-random-nucleotide template-switch adaptor tagged each cDNA molecule. MiXCR was run by TCRdb on the 5' RACE reads, yielding one entry per CDR3 protein. This table holds 600,000 to 1,000,000 distinct CDR3 sequences, about three fifths found once. CDR1 and CDR2 from the germline V gene are LGHNA and YNFKEQ. Trimming removed 1 base at V and 7 bases at J, with 13 bases between. The length of the CDR3 is 14 residues. Turning to this clonotype: Antigen: not known.

This chain uses TRBV4-2 with TRBJ1-2; D call uncertain. The source of this sequence is a man aged 25-45 years in good health. The specimen was blood. In DNA, the CDR3 is TGTGCCAGCAGCCAAGTATCGACGGCGGGTGGCTACACCTTC. Protein sequence: CASSQVSTAGGYTF.